The next 17 T cell receptor beta chains were all read from a single sample in a study of identical twins (dated by TCRdb to the mid-2010s). Library preparation used 5' RACE. TCRdb lists the instrument as Illumina HiSeq 2000. Clones were called with MiXCR by TCRdb after fastp trimmed the public reads at Q25, and only in-frame beta chains were retained. CDR3 protein sequences are deduplicated, and each keeps its most common genes and DNA. The sample table contains around 240,000 distinct CDR3 sequences; only one count was recorded for 8% to 11% of them. The top ten hold 10% of the sample. The source material was memory T cells sorted from blood. What the cell subset or site label conveys for this sample: CD45RO+ enriched T cells. The source is a man aged 50 or older in good health.

Ten or more counts support this clonotype. The chain joins TRBV5-1 to TRBJ1-1; tentatively, D is TRBD1 (6 bases). Germline CDR1 and CDR2: SGHRS and YFSETQ. The CDR3 length is 15 residues. V lost 1 base and J 4 bases, leaving 14 bases between the germline ends. The CDR3 region is CASSLLGAQRTEAFF. The CDR3 coding sequence is TGCGCCAGCAGCTTGCTGGGGGCGCAACGCACTGAAGCTTTCTTT.

V usage is TRBV14 and J usage is TRBJ2-2; D not certain. CDR1 is SGHDN and CDR2 is FVKESK in the germline V gene. This CDR3 has 15 amino acids. The V gene lost 1 base and the J gene lost 4 bases, with 10 bases spanning the gap. CDR3 loop: CASSQALGRTGELFF. The CDR3, as DNA: TGTGCCAGCAGCCAAGCCCTTGGGCGCACCGGGGAGCTGTTTTTT.

The V gene is TRBV4-2, the J gene TRBJ2-2; 9 bases align to TRBD2. Germline loops: CDR1 LGHNA, CDR2 YNFKEQ. Trimming cost V 4 bases and J 8 bases; bases outside gene matches: 14. The CDR3 is 17 amino acids. In nucleotides, the CDR3 is TGTGCCAGCAGCCTCTTAGCGGGAGAGGATCGGACGGGGGAGCTGTTTTTT. Translated, it gives CASSLLAGEDRTGELFF.

The chain carries TRBV27 and TRBJ2-1; 13 nucleotides align to TRBD2. Trimming removed 6 bases from V and 8 bases from J; junction bases left unmatched: 10. The CDR3 length is 16 residues. Germline loops: CDR1 MNHEY, CDR2 SMNVEV (reference sequence). CDR3 sequence reads: CASRRTSGGPLDEQFF. The DNA for the CDR3 is TGTGCCAGCAGAAGGACTAGCGGGGGCCCGTTGGATGAGCAGTTCTTC.

This chain links TRBV4-3 with TRBJ2-3, with 11 bases fitting TRBD2. Germline assignment: CDR1 LGHNA and CDR2 YSLEER. CDR3 size: 20 residues. V lost 2 bases to trimming and J lost 4 bases; unmatched junction nucleotides: 17. CDR3 residues: CASSQRLAGTNRATADTQYF. The CDR3 nucleotides are TGCGCCAGCAGCCAAAGACTAGCGGGGACTAATCGAGCCACGGCAGATACGCAGTATTTT.

This clonotype was counted ten times or more. This rearrangement joins TRBV3-1 to TRBJ1-2, with 7 nucleotides matching TRBD1. The germline gives CDR1 LGHDT, CDR2 YNNKEL (reference sequence). Germline trimming cut 4 bases from V and 6 bases from J; bases unmatched to any gene: 11. The length of the CDR3 is 15 residues. DNA for the CDR3: TGTGCCAGCAGCCGAGACATCACAGGGGCGGATGGCTACACCTTC. Protein product: CASSRDITGADGYTF.

This clonotype was recorded at least ten times. This chain connects TRBV25-1 to TRBJ2-3; TRBD2 matches at 15 bases. The CDR3 spans 20 residues. Germline V gene lookup returns CDR1 MGHDK and CDR2 SYGVNS. The V gene end was trimmed by 4 bases and the J gene end by 0 bases; junction bases not matched to a gene: 11. As DNA, the CDR3 is TGTGCCAGCAGTGGATCGACAGGGACTAGCGGGGGGTCTAGCACAGATACGCAGTATTTT. Translated: CASSGSTGTSGGSSTDTQYF.

The chain recombines TRBV15 with TRBJ1-4; 7 bases line up with TRBD1. This CDR3 region has 17 residues. Germline CDR1 and CDR2: LNHNV and YYDKDF (reference sequence). J lost 4 bases, V lost 1 base, and 9 bases had no gene match. The CDR3 sequence: CATSRGILDRSNEKLFF. Here the CDR3 DNA reads TGTGCCACCAGCAGAGGGATCTTGGACAGGAGTAATGAAAAACTGTTTTTT.

The rearrangement links TRBV13 to TRBJ2-7; a possible D gene is TRBD1 (6 bases). Germline V lookup: CDR1 PRHDT, CDR2 FYEKMQ (reference sequence). Deletions cut 5 bases from V and 4 bases from J, with 18 bases between. This CDR3 is built from 15 residues. The CDR3 protein is CASSPGAGVRYEQYF. The CDR3 DNA reads TGTGCCAGCAGCCCCGGGGCAGGGGTAAGGTACGAGCAGTACTTC. The full variable domain, completed using reference TRBV13 and TRBJ2-7, is AAGVIQSPRHLIKEKRETATLKCYPIPRHDTVYWYQQGPGQDPQFLISFYEKMQSDKGSIPDRFSAQQFSDYHSELNMSSLELGDSALYFCASSPGAGVRYEQYFGPGTRLTVT.

This clonotype was seen ten or more times. J is TRBJ2-1 and V is TRBV27; TRBD2 matches 11 bases. V lost 5 bases to trimming and J lost 12 bases; unmatched junction nucleotides: 6. The CDR3 is 13 residues long. From germline, CDR1 is MNHEY and CDR2 SMNVEV (reference sequence). The CDR3 is CASSPSGRRGQFF. CDR3 bases: TGTGCCAGCAGTCCTAGCGGGAGGCGTGGGCAGTTCTTC.

This clonotype was observed a handful of times. This may come from a read error, since a much larger clone is one base off. This rearrangement joins TRBV10-3 to TRBJ2-3; D gene ambiguous. Germline lookup yields CDR1 ENHRY and CDR2 SYGVKD. V gave up 11 bases and J gave up 0 bases, with 6 bases separating them. The CDR3 runs to 11 residues. CDR3 in DNA: TGTGCCCCCCAGAGCACAGATACGCAGTATTTT. Amino acid sequence: CAPQSTDTQYF.

This clonotype was observed many times. The V gene is TRBV5-1, the J gene TRBJ2-7; TRBD2 matches at 12 bases. Germline CDR1 is SGHRS and CDR2 is YFSETQ. Trimming removed 5 bases from V and 3 bases from J; junction bases left unmatched: 6. CDR3 length: 15 residues. The CDR3 spells CASRPGLAGYYEQYF. CDR3 DNA sequence: TGCGCCAGCAGACCCGGACTAGCGGGGTACTACGAGCAGTACTTC.

The chain carries TRBV15 and TRBJ2-2; no clear D. In germline, CDR1 is LNHNV, CDR2 YYDKDF (reference sequence). The CDR3 runs 13 residues. Trimming took off 1 base at V and 5 bases at J, with 5 bases between the two ends. Written as DNA, the CDR3 is TGTGCCACCAGCAGAGGCGTAACCGGGGAGCTGTTTTTT. It codes for CATSRGVTGELFF.

Remarks on this clonotype: Being one base from a much bigger clone, this may be a read error. This CDR3 fails to terminate in the conserved phenylalanine or tryptophan, so it likely reflects a read error. The gene calls are TRBV3-1 and TRBJ1-1; tentatively, D is TRBD1 (6 bases). The CDR3 covers 13 residues. In germline, CDR1 is LGHDT, CDR2 YNNKEL (reference sequence). Between the trimmed V and J ends, which lost 5 bases and 1 base, there was a span of 8 bases. The CDR3 sequence is CASSKGGNTEAFI. Written as DNA, the CDR3 is TGTGCCAGCAGCAAGGGGGGGAACACTGAAGCTTTCATT.

This clonotype has only a few counts. This chain uses TRBV20-1 with TRBJ2-7, with no clear D. CDR1 and CDR2 from the germline V gene are DFQATT and SNEGSKA (reference sequence). CDR3 length: 14 amino acids. V was shortened by 2 bases and J by 7 bases, with 18 bases between the two germline ends. Here the CDR3 DNA reads TGCAGTGCTAGAATCGGCAGGTTGGTTGGAGAGCAGTACTTC. Its translation is CSARIGRLVGEQYF.

This clonotype was counted only a few times. The gene calls are TRBV28 and TRBJ1-2, with 10 bases fitting TRBD1. The J segment lost 5 bases and the V segment lost 5 bases, leaving 8 bases of the junction unmatched. Germline-derived CDR1 and CDR2 are MDHEN and SYDVKM. This CDR3 spans 15 amino acids. The CDR3 bases are TGTGCCAGCAGTATGACAGGGGGCGCGAGGTATGGCTACACCTTC. Amino acids: CASSMTGGARYGYTF.

This clonotype came up a few times. An end of the junction differs from the germline gene, which may be a read error. The chain is built from TRBV4-2 and TRBJ2-3; D possibly corresponds to TRBD1 (6 bases). From germline, CDR1 is LGHNA and CDR2 YNFKEQ. The CDR3 spans 17 residues. CDR3 bases: TGCGCCAGCAGCCAAGAGGGTTGGACAGCTAGCACAGATACGCAGTATTTT. Translated, it gives CASSQEGWTASTDTQYF.